This T cell receptor (beta chain) was observed in a study of cytomegalovirus exposure and HLA in healthy donors. Points from the study as a whole: Later genetic work tied a missense DCLRE1C variant to beta-chain V and J trimming. Available immune exposure information was restricted to CMV serostatus only.

Regarding this clone: The antigen remains unidentified.

CDR1 is SEHNR, CDR2 FQNEAQ, per germline (reference sequence). Trimming took 0 bases from V and 2 from J; bases not matched to a gene: 9. The CDR3 is 17 residues long. PCR amplification relied on 60 Vbeta primers (plus 13 Jbeta primers). Sequencing used immunoSEQ multiplex PCR; TCRdb keeps in-frame clones, though not all of them. There are 140,000 or so clones in the sample; 68% occur only once, and around 4.7% lies in the top ten. The receptor was derived from a man aged 55 to 70 in good health and CMV-seronegative. The chain links TRBV7-9 to TRBJ2-7; TRBD1 matches at 8 bases. Material for sequencing was PBMCs. The CDR3 nucleotides are TGTGCCAGCAGCTTAGCGGGTGGGGGGACAGGAACCTACGAGCAGTACTTC. The encoded protein is CASSLAGGGTGTYEQYF.